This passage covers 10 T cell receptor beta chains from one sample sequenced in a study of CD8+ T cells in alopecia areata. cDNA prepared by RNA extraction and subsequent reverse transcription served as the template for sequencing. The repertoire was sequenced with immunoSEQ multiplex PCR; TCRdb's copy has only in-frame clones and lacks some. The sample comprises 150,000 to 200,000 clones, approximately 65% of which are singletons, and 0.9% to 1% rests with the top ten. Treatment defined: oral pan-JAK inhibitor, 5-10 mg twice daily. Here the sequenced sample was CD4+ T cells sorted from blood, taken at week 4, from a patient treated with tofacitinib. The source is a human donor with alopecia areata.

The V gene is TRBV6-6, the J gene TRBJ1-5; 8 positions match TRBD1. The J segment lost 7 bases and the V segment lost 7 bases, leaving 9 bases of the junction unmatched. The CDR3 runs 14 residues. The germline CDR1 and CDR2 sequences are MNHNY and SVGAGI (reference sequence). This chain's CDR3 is CASNDGQGRQPQHF. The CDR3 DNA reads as TGTGCCAGCAACGACGGACAGGGAAGACAGCCCCAGCATTTT.

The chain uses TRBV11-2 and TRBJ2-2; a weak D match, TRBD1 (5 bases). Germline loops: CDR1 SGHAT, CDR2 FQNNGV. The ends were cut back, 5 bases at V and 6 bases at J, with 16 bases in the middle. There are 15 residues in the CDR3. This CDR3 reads CASSEHSIQAGELFF. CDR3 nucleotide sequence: TGTGCCAGCAGCGAACACAGCATACAGGCCGGGGAGCTGTTTTTT.

For the CDR3, the DNA is TGTGCCAGCAGCCGGACAGGGAGTACGGTTGACATTCAGTACTTC. It translates to CASSRTGSTVDIQYF. The chain is built from TRBV6-5 and TRBJ2-4; TRBD1 matches at 8 bases. CDR1 and CDR2 (germline): MNHEY, SVGAGI. CDR3 length: 15 amino acids. J gave up 8 bases and V 6 bases, and 12 bases lay outside the gene matches.

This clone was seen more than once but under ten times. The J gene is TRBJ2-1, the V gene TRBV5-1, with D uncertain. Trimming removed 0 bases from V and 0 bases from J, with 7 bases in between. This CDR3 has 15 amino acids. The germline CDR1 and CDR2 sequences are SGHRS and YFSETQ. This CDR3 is CASSLDLSSYNEQFF. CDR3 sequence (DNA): TGCGCCAGCAGCTTGGACTTGAGCTCCTACAATGAGCAGTTCTTC.

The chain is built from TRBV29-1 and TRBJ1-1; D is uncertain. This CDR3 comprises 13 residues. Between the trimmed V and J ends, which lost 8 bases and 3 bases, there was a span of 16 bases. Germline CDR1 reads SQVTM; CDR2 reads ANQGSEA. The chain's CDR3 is CSTSSGWDTEAFF. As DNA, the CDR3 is TGCAGCACTTCGTCTGGGTGGGACACTGAAGCTTTCTTT.

The chain's CDR3 is CASSDRSGANVLTF. For the CDR3, the DNA is TGTGCCAGCAGTGACCGCTCTGGGGCCAACGTCCTGACTTTC. The chain recombines TRBV2 with TRBJ2-6; D remains unclear. The CDR3 totals 14 residues. V was shortened by 3 bases and J by 0 bases, with 3 bases between the two germline ends. CDR1 SNHLY and CDR2 FYNNEI come from the germline V gene.

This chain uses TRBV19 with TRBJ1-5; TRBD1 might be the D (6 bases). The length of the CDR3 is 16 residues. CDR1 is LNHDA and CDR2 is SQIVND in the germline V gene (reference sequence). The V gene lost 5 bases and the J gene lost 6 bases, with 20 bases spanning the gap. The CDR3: CASSAIHRVVGQPQHF. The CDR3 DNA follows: TGTGCCAGTAGTGCCATCCACAGGGTTGTGGGTCAGCCCCAGCATTTT.

In DNA form, the CDR3 reads TGTGCCAGCAGTTACTCCGGGGCGTATAATGAGCAGTTCTTC. Amino acid sequence: CASSYSGAYNEQFF. This rearrangement joins TRBV27 to TRBJ2-1, with D perhaps being TRBD1 or TRBD2 (5 bases each). This CDR3 has 14 residues. The germline V gene encodes CDR1 MNHEY and CDR2 SMNVEV (reference sequence). The V gene lost 4 bases and the J gene lost 7 bases, with 14 bases spanning the gap.

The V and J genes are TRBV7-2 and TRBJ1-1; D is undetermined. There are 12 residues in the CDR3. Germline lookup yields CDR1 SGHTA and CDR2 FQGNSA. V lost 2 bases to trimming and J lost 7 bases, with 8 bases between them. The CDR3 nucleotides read TGTGCCAGCAGCTTAAGGATCGGTGAAGCTTTCTTT. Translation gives CASSLRIGEAFF.

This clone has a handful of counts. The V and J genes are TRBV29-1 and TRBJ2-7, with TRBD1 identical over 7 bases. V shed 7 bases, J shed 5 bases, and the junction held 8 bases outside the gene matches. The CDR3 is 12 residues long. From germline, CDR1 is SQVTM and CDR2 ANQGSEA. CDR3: CSARQGLHEQYF. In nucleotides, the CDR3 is TGCAGCGCCAGACAGGGATTACACGAGCAGTACTTC.